The entry below gives a single T cell receptor beta chain sequence along with its context. This sample was taken from a study of CD8+ T cells in alopecia areata. The CDR3 has 13 residues. Trimming removed 7 bases from V and 5 bases from J; junction bases left unmatched: 9. CDR1 SQVTM and CDR2 ANQGSEA come from the germline V gene. Following extraction, RNA underwent reverse transcription to cDNA, which served as the sequencing template. Assay: immunoSEQ multiplex PCR; the TCRdb copy retains only in-frame clones and omits some. Of 120,000 or so clones listed, around 45% were seen once; the top ten hold over 9.5%.

Sequenced material: NKG2D-low CD8+ T cells sorted from blood. The chain joins TRBV29-1 to TRBJ2-7, with 9 bases lining up with TRBD2. The sequence came from a human donor with alopecia areata. CDR3 sequence reads: CSDPTSGGDEQYF. The CDR3 DNA follows: TGCAGCGACCCGACTAGCGGAGGCGACGAGCAGTACTTC.